These 9 T cell receptor beta chains came from one sample sequenced in a study of T cell responses to AZD1222 COVID-19 vaccine. Sequenced by immunoSEQ multiplex PCR; TCRdb stores in-frame clones only, minus some. The table lists 100,000 or so clones, about 93% of them singletons. The starting material was peripheral blood, obtained 28 days after the second AZD1222 dose. The origin of the receptors is an adult who received the AZD1222 COVID-19 vaccine.

The rearrangement uses TRBV2 and TRBJ1-5; 7 bases fit TRBD1. There are 13 residues in the CDR3. Trimming took 8 bases from V and 3 from J; bases not matched to a gene: 4. Germline V gives CDR1 SNHLY, CDR2 FYNNEI. CDR3: CASGTAPNQPQHF. Written as DNA, the CDR3 is TGTGCCAGCGGGACAGCCCCCAATCAGCCCCAGCATTTT.

V usage is TRBV5-1 and J usage is TRBJ2-5; 15 nucleotides agree with TRBD2. This CDR3 spans 18 amino acids. Looked up from germline, CDR1 is SGHRS and CDR2 is YFSETQ. Trimming at V came to 3 bases and at J to 2 bases, leaving 8 bases not matched to a gene. For the CDR3, the DNA is TGCGCCAGCAGCTGGGGACTAGCGGGGGGAAAGAGGCAAGAGACCCAGTACTTC. Residues: CASSWGLAGGKRQETQYF.

The chain couples TRBV14 to TRBJ2-7; TRBD1 might be the D (6 bases). The CDR3 has 15 amino acids. Between the trimmed V and J ends, which lost 1 base and 5 bases, there was a span of 15 bases. Germline-derived CDR1 and CDR2 are SGHDN and FVKESK. The CDR3 is CASSQVRGRADEQYF. The CDR3 bases are TGTGCCAGCAGCCAAGTCAGGGGCCGAGCGGACGAGCAGTACTTC. Supplemented by reference TRBV14 and TRBJ2-7, the full variable domain reads EAGVTQFPSHSVIEKGQTVTLRCDPISGHDNLYWYRRVMGKEIKFLLHFVKESKQDESGMPNNRFLAERTGGTYSTLKVQPAELEDSGVYFCASSQVRGRADEQYFGPGTRLTVT.

The gene calls are TRBV12-3 or TRBV12-4 and TRBJ2-7, with TRBD2 identical over 7 bases. The CDR3 sequence is 13 residues long. With V trimmed by 7 bases and J by 5 bases, 8 bases remained unmatched. The CDR3 here is CASKIPGGNEQYF. CDR3 sequence (DNA): TGTGCCAGCAAAATACCGGGGGGTAACGAGCAGTACTTC.

The V call is TRBV18, the J call TRBJ1-6; no clear D gene. Germline CDR1 reads KGHSH; CDR2 reads LQKENI. CDR3 size: 13 residues. V lost 2 bases, J lost 13 bases, and 12 bases lay in between. In DNA form, the CDR3 reads TGTGCCAGCTCACCAGAGACCAGCGGGCCCCTCCACTTT. Protein: CASSPETSGPLHF.

The chain couples TRBV2 to TRBJ1-1; 7 bases map to TRBD1. This CDR3 has 16 amino acids. Germline V gene sequence: CDR1 SNHLY, CDR2 FYNNEI. V dropped 0 bases and J dropped 2; count of bases not matched to a gene: 6. The CDR3 protein is CASSEAGDRPNTEAFF. The CDR3 coding sequence is TGTGCCAGCAGTGAAGCGGGGGACAGACCAAACACTGAAGCTTTCTTT.

This clone was detected once. The CDR3 sequence: CASSPRPTSGQETQYF. DNA of the CDR3: TGCGCCAGCAGCCCCCGGCCCACTAGCGGCCAAGAGACCCAGTACTTC. The genes are TRBV5-1 and TRBJ2-5, with 8 bases identical to TRBD2. The CDR3 is 16 amino acids. Germline CDR1 reads SGHRS; CDR2 reads YFSETQ. With 4 bases clipped from V and 1 base from J, the junction kept 9 bases outside the gene matches.

This chain uses TRBV25-1 with TRBJ2-5; 8 positions match TRBD2. With 4 bases clipped from V and 1 base from J, the junction kept 5 bases outside the gene matches. Germline-derived CDR1 and CDR2 are MGHDK and SYGVNS. The CDR3 is 15 residues long. CDR3 coding DNA: TGTGCCAGCAGTGCTAGTAGCGGGGCCCAAGAGACCCAGTACTTC. Translating gives CASSASSGAQETQYF.

CDR3 region: CASSLERGQSSGNTIYF. CDR3 sequence (DNA): TGCGCCAGCAGCTTGGAAAGGGGACAGAGCTCTGGAAACACCATATATTTT. J is TRBJ1-3 and V is TRBV5-1; TRBD1 aligns across 7 bases. The J segment lost 0 bases and the V segment lost 0 bases, leaving 6 bases of the junction unmatched. CDR3 length: 17 amino acids. CDR1 and CDR2 from the germline V gene are SGHRS and YFSETQ.